This TCR beta chain is from a study of shared clonotypes between healthy human individuals. Study details: The composition of the donors was a couple of women and a few men aged 18 to 49.

Repertoires were generated with immunoSEQ multiplex PCR, while TCRdb's copy carries only in-frame clones and drops some. The sample records about 460,000 clones, roughly four fifths being singletons. The V gene's germline CDR1 is SGHTA and CDR2 FQGNSA. V shed 5 bases, J shed 5 bases, and the junction held 6 bases outside the gene matches. CDR3 length: 14 amino acids. The chain recombines TRBV7-2 with TRBJ2-5, with 9 nucleotides matching TRBD1. Sequences were obtained from PBMCs. The origin of this receptor is a woman aged 35 to 49 in good health. Some clones in this sample may be carry-over from other donors' samples. CDR3 DNA sequence: TGTGCCAGCAGCCGAGACAGGGGGGCGGAGACCCAGTACTTC. Amino acids: CASSRDRGAETQYF. Filled out from reference TRBV7-2 and TRBJ2-5, the complete variable domain reads GAGVSQSPSNKVTEKGKDVELRCDPISGHTALYWYRQSLGQGLEFLIYFQGNSAPDKSGLPSDRFSAERTGGSVSTLTIQRTQQEDSAVYLCASSRDRGAETQYFGPGTRLLVL.